This entry concerns a single T cell receptor beta chain. The method was immunoSEQ multiplex PCR; TCRdb's version includes in-frame clones alone and lacks a portion of them. The table shows hundreds of thousands of clones, with over 75% occurring only once. The record originates from a study of blood T cell repertoires in COVID-19. Overall study context: Sample material is recorded as cDNA or gDNA derived from T cells, B-cell-depleted T cells, or PBMCs.

CDR1 and CDR2 (germline): SGHTA, FQGNSA. V was pared by 5 bases and J by 5 bases, with 8 bases of the junction left unmatched. The CDR3 totals 15 residues. The chain recombines TRBV7-2 with TRBJ2-7; 11 nucleotides match TRBD2. The receptor was isolated from a man older than 75 with acute or convalescent COVID-19. The specimen was peripheral blood. The CDR3 region is CASSLLAGGPHEQYF. The CDR3 bases are TGTGCCAGCAGCCTCTTAGCGGGAGGGCCCCACGAGCAGTACTTC. The full variable domain, its missing parts supplied by reference TRBV7-2 and TRBJ2-7, is GAGVSQSPSNKVTEKGKDVELRCDPISGHTALYWYRQSLGQGLEFLIYFQGNSAPDKSGLPSDRFSAERTGGSVSTLTIQRTQQEDSAVYLCASSLLAGGPHEQYFGPGTRLTVT.